This T cell receptor beta chain originates from a study of CD8 T cells in ankylosing spondylitis. This clonotype occurred many times. J gave up 7 bases and V 4 bases, and 3 bases lay outside the gene matches. Per germline, CDR1 SGHTA and CDR2 FQGNSA. The CDR3 extends over 14 amino acids. TCRdb re-called the 5' RACE reads with MiXCR, one entry per CDR3 protein. This table holds about 64,000 distinct CDR3 sequences, around 6.5% found once. The V gene is TRBV7-2, the J gene TRBJ1-4, with 10 positions matching TRBD1. This clonotype was sampled from a male donor with ankylosing spondylitis. Sequences were obtained from synovial fluid, either unsorted or a sorted T cell fraction (not recorded which). CDR3 coding DNA: TGTGCCAGCAGCTCGGGACAGGGGACTGAAAAACTGTTTTTT. Translated, it gives CASSSGQGTEKLFF.